The T cell receptor delta chain under discussion was sequenced for a study of γδ T cells in repeated Plasmodium falciparum infection. The wider study: Donors were malaria-exposed Malian children or age- and gender-matched Australian children. Some Malian samples span acute malaria episodes; others come from no-transmission periods.

About this clone itself: This likely reflects a read error, since a far larger clone is one base away. The same CDR3 can be traced to other DNA sequences in this sample.

TCRdb reanalysed the multiplex PCR reads via CATT. Of about 48,000 delta-chain clones listed, 1.6% are singletons. The sample was gamma-delta T cells from blood. The clonotype originates from a pool of human donors (malaria-infected and uninfected, not separated).

CDR3 nucleotides: TGTGCTCTTGGGGATCCGTGGTCGGGTACTGGGGGATACGGCGTGAAACTCATCTTT. As protein: CALGDPWSGTGGYGVKLIF. The gene calls are TRDV1 and TRDJ1; the match to TRDD3 covers 13 bases. Germline CDR1 is TSWWSYY and CDR2 is QGS. The CDR3 is made up of 19 amino acids. Trimming took 3 bases from V and 8 from J; bases not matched to a gene: 18.